A selection of T cell receptor beta chains follows, all from one sample in a study of T cell changes during pregnancy in multiple sclerosis. Using immunoSEQ multiplex PCR, the repertoire was profiled, and TCRdb retains in-frame clones only, with some absent. The sample shows fewer than 85,000 clones, more than 85% of them seen only once. The sample in question was peripheral blood, obtained after pregnancy. Receptor source: a female donor in good health, enrolled as a control in a pregnancy study. CDR3s include the opening cysteine and the closing phenylalanine or tryptophan. The D gene is left open where the match is weak. Part of the rows lack a size; the others show once, few, many or a class for expanded clones.

length: 13
size: once
V: TRBV5-4
D: TRBD2
J: TRBJ2-2
DNA: TGTGCCAGCAGCAGCGGGGGTTTCGGGGAGCTGTTTTTT
CDR3: CASSSGGFGELFF

length: 15
size: -
V: TRBV5-1
D: -
J: TRBJ2-5
DNA: TGCGCCAGCAGCTCCCCGGGAGCCCTCGGGGAGACCCAGTACTTC
CDR3: CASSSPGALGETQYF

length: 15
size: -
V: TRBV5-1
D: -
J: TRBJ2-7
DNA: TGCGCCAGCAGCTTGTGGAGCGGTGGCTCCTACGAGCAGTACTTC
CDR3: CASSLWSGGSYEQYF

length: 15
size: -
V: TRBV2
D: TRBD1
J: TRBJ1-5
DNA: TGTGCCAGCATGGGGGGACAGGGTAGAAATCAGCCCCAGCATTTT
CDR3: CASMGGQGRNQPQHF

length: 15
size: -
V: TRBV6-5
D: TRBD2
J: TRBJ2-7
DNA: TGTGCCAGCAGCTTAAAGCGGGAACCTGCCTACGAGCAGTACTTC
CDR3: CASSLKREPAYEQYF

length: 12
size: -
V: TRBV7-9
D: -
J: TRBJ1-1
DNA: TGTGCCAGCAGCCCACAGGGAGTTGAAGCTTTCTTT
CDR3: CASSPQGVEAFF

length: 11
size: -
V: TRBV2
D: -
J: TRBJ1-1
DNA: TGTGCCAGCAGACGGGGCACTGAAGCTTTCTTT
CDR3: CASRRGTEAFF

length: 15
size: -
V: TRBV28
D: -
J: TRBJ1-1
DNA: TGTGCCAGCAGTTTGGGGGGCGGGGGTAACACTGAAGCTTTCTTT
CDR3: CASSLGGGGNTEAFF

length: 16
size: -
V: TRBV5-8
D: -
J: TRBJ2-3
DNA: TGTGCCAGCACCCTTTCGGGTCAGTCTAGCACAGATACGCAGTATTTT
CDR3: CASTLSGQSSTDTQYF

length: 14
size: -
V: TRBV7-2
D: -
J: TRBJ2-7
DNA: TGTGCCAGCAGCCCCGGAGGGGGACAGAGGGAGCAGTACTTC
CDR3: CASSPGGGQREQYF

length: 12
size: few
V: TRBV11-2
D: TRBD1
J: TRBJ1-1
DNA: TGTGCCAGCAGCTTCCAGGGGGATGAAGCTTTCTTT
CDR3: CASSFQGDEAFF

length: 13
size: -
V: TRBV19
D: -
J: TRBJ2-3
DNA: TGTGCCAGTAGTATAAGTCTAGCGACCATTCAGTATTTT
CDR3: CASSISLATIQYF

length: 13
size: -
V: TRBV29-1
D: -
J: TRBJ1-4
DNA: TGCAGCGTAAGGACGGGGAGAGGAGAAAAACTGTTTTTT
CDR3: CSVRTGRGEKLFF

length: 13
size: -
V: TRBV6-4
D: -
J: TRBJ2-7
DNA: TGTGCCAGCAGGGGGGACAATTCCTACGAGCAGTACTTC
CDR3: CASRGDNSYEQYF

length: 14
size: once
V: TRBV6-6
D: -
J: TRBJ1-2
DNA: TGTGCCAGCAGTTACTCGAGTTTGAGCTATGGCTACACCTTC
CDR3: CASSYSSLSYGYTF

length: 18
size: -
V: TRBV28
D: TRBD2
J: TRBJ2-1
DNA: TGTGCCAGCAGTCACGGGACTAGCGGGATATTCTCCTACAATGAGCAGTTCTTC
CDR3: CASSHGTSGIFSYNEQFF

length: 13
size: -
V: TRBV7-9
D: -
J: TRBJ1-5
DNA: TGTGCCAGCAGCTTGAGGGGGGGTCAGCCCCAGCATTTT
CDR3: CASSLRGGQPQHF

length: 14
size: few
V: TRBV7-9
D: TRBD1
J: TRBJ2-1
DNA: TGTGCCAGCAGCTTAGAGACAGGGAGCAATGAGCAGTTCTTC
CDR3: CASSLETGSNEQFF

length: 10
size: -
V: TRBV20-1
D: -
J: TRBJ1-2
DNA: TGCAGTGCCGCGGATCTTCGCTACACCTTC
CDR3: CSAADLRYTF

length: 11
size: -
V: TRBV6-6
D: -
J: TRBJ1-4
DNA: TGTGCCAGCAGGATGTACAGGGACCTGTTTTTT
CDR3: CASRMYRDLFF

length: 13
size: -
V: TRBV2
D: -
J: TRBJ2-2
DNA: TGTGCCAGCAGCCGGGACACCACCGGGGAGCTGTTTTTT
CDR3: CASSRDTTGELFF

length: 17
size: once
V: TRBV19
D: TRBD2
J: TRBJ2-1
DNA: TGTGCCAGTAGGATCAGGACTAGCGGGAGGGCCATGCATGAGCAGTTCTTC
CDR3: CASRIRTSGRAMHEQFF

length: 15
size: -
V: TRBV6-4
D: -
J: TRBJ2-2
DNA: TGTGCCAGCAGTGAGACAGGAGGATCAACCGGGGAGCTGTTTTTT
CDR3: CASSETGGSTGELFF

length: 13
size: -
V: TRBV11-2
D: -
J: TRBJ2-5
DNA: TGTGCCAGCAGCTTAGGACTAAGGGAGACCCAGTACTTC
CDR3: CASSLGLRETQYF

length: 13
size: -
V: TRBV11-3
D: -
J: TRBJ2-1
DNA: TGTGCCAGCAGCTCCCAGGGCAACAATGAGCAGTTCTTC
CDR3: CASSSQGNNEQFF

length: 13
size: once
V: TRBV29-1
D: TRBD1
J: TRBJ1-2
DNA: TGCAGCGTTGAAGAAATGGACAGGGATGGCTACACCTTC
CDR3: CSVEEMDRDGYTF

length: 17
size: -
V: TRBV28
D: TRBD2
J: TRBJ2-7
DNA: TGTGCCAGCAGACGCCGAACACTAGCGGGGATGTCCTACGAGCAGTACTTC
CDR3: CASRRRTLAGMSYEQYF

length: 12
size: once
V: TRBV5-1
D: -
J: TRBJ2-7
DNA: TGCGCCAGCAAGGACATCGGCTACGAGCAGTACTTC
CDR3: CASKDIGYEQYF

length: 14
size: -
V: TRBV7-9
D: TRBD1
J: TRBJ1-1
DNA: TGTGCCAGCAGCCAGCAGGGGGTATACACTGAAGCTTTCTTT
CDR3: CASSQQGVYTEAFF

length: 15
size: -
V: TRBV5-1
D: -
J: TRBJ2-7
DNA: TGCGCCAGCAGCCCCCCGGACTCGCTCAGAAGTGAGCAGTACTTC
CDR3: CASSPPDSLRSEQYF

length: 16
size: -
V: TRBV11-2
D: TRBD1
J: TRBJ2-1
DNA: TGTGCCAGCAGCGCCTGGGGACAGGGGTCCTACAATGAGCAGTTCTTC
CDR3: CASSAWGQGSYNEQFF

length: 15
size: -
V: TRBV7-2
D: TRBD2
J: TRBJ2-7
DNA: TGTGCCAGCAGCTTTCTAGCGGGAGGGGGCGTCGAGCAGTACTTC
CDR3: CASSFLAGGGVEQYF

length: 14
size: -
V: TRBV2
D: TRBD1
J: TRBJ1-1
DNA: TGTGCCAGCAGCGTACAGGGGCTGAACACTGAAGCTTTCTTT
CDR3: CASSVQGLNTEAFF

length: 14
size: -
V: TRBV5-6
D: -
J: TRBJ2-1
DNA: TGTGCCAGCAGCCGTAGCGGCTCCTACAATGAGCAGTTCTTC
CDR3: CASSRSGSYNEQFF

length: 13
size: -
V: TRBV7-2
D: -
J: TRBJ2-3
DNA: TGTGCCAGCAGCTTAGTAGGAGGGGTAAGGCAGTATTTT
CDR3: CASSLVGGVRQYF

length: 16
size: -
V: TRBV19
D: -
J: TRBJ2-3
DNA: TGTGCCAGTAGTGCCACAACAGGGACCAGGGGTGATACGCAGTATTTT
CDR3: CASSATTGTRGDTQYF

length: 14
size: once
V: TRBV27
D: TRBD1
J: TRBJ2-7
DNA: TGTGCCAGCAGGGTCGGGACAGGGGCCTACGAGCAGTACTTC
CDR3: CASRVGTGAYEQYF